The 5 T cell receptor beta chains reported below all come from one sample, sequenced in a study of Ad26.COV2.S vaccination and SARS-CoV-2 variants. The data were produced by immunoSEQ multiplex PCR, yet TCRdb's version contains in-frame clones alone and is incomplete. The repertoire holds about 420,000 clones, with over 75% as singletons. Treatment indicated: 15 to 20 received Ad26.COV2.S at low or high dose, single or two shots; about five received placebo; per-sample allocation not given. On day 63 after the first injection, vaccine and placebo recipients gave samples. The sequenced sample was peripheral blood, obtained in a trial of Ad26.COV2.S vaccine versus placebo. These receptor sequences come from a person aged 18-60 years who received the Ad26.COV2.S COVID-19 vaccine or a placebo.

This chain links TRBV19 with TRBJ1-1; tentatively, D is TRBD1 (6 bases). The CDR3 loop spans 15 amino acids. Germline CDR1 reads LNHDA; CDR2 reads SQIVND (reference sequence). Trimming took 6 bases from V and 4 from J, leaving 18 bases between them. The CDR3 coding sequence is TGTGCCAGTAGAAAAAGCACAGGGTTCAGCACTGAAGCTTTCTTT. It translates to CASRKSTGFSTEAFF.

The chain is built from TRBV9 and TRBJ2-1; D perhaps matches TRBD1 (5 bases). This CDR3 is built from 15 residues. The germline V gene has CDR1 SGDLS and CDR2 YYNGEE. Between the trimmed V and J ends, which lost 1 base and 0 bases, there was a span of 8 bases. The DNA of the CDR3 is TGTGCCAGCAGCGTAATGACAGTCTCCTACAATGAGCAGTTCTTC. This gives the protein CASSVMTVSYNEQFF.

This clone showed up just once. J is TRBJ1-2 and V is TRBV12-3 or TRBV12-4; D not certain. This CDR3 is 12 amino acids long. Trimming stripped 1 base from V and 7 bases from J, with 7 bases between. CDR3 loop: CASSLVRAGYTF. For the CDR3, the DNA is TGTGCCAGCAGTTTAGTAAGGGCTGGCTACACCTTC.

V usage is TRBV7-9 and J usage is TRBJ1-4; 8 bases match TRBD1. The CDR3 runs 16 residues. V lost 1 base and J lost 4; bases outside the gene matches: 5. The germline CDR1 and CDR2 sequences are SEHNR and FQNEAQ (reference sequence). The CDR3 is CASSLVVGTGNEKLFF. The CDR3 nucleotides read TGTGCCAGCAGCTTAGTGGTCGGGACAGGTAATGAAAAACTGTTTTTT.

CDR3 nucleotide sequence: TGTGCCAGCAGCTTCGGGGGGCCCTCCTACGAGCAGTACTTC. Protein sequence: CASSFGGPSYEQYF. The gene calls are TRBV11-3 and TRBJ2-7, with a tentative D call TRBD2 (7 bases). Trimming removed 3 bases from V and 0 bases from J, with 9 bases in between. The CDR3 extends over 14 amino acids. Germline V gene data show CDR1 as SGHNT and CDR2 as YENEEA.